Shown below are 30 T cell receptor beta chains from a single sample sequenced in a study of radiation and T cells in renal cell carcinoma. The repertoire was sequenced with immunoSEQ multiplex PCR; TCRdb's copy has only in-frame clones and lacks some. The sample includes just over 150,000 clones, 87% of them seen just once. Sample time point: blood 2 weeks post-SBRT. Documented treatment: 15 Gy SBRT to primary tumor, nephrectomy 4 weeks later. The sequences come from blood, collected from a patient whose treatment included radiotherapy and nephrectomy. Receptors were obtained from a woman between 50 and 59 years old with renal cell carcinoma.

The chain carries TRBV5-1 and TRBJ2-7, with D perhaps matching TRBD2 (6 bases). This CDR3 is built from 14 residues. V lost 4 bases to trimming and J lost 7 bases, with 18 bases between them. Germline V gene lookup returns CDR1 SGHRS and CDR2 YFSETQ. In nucleotides, the CDR3 is TGCGCCAGCAGCGCGGGACTCGCCGATTGGGAGCAGTACTTC. Translating gives CASSAGLADWEQYF.

The J gene is TRBJ1-2, the V gene TRBV6-6; no definite D call. CDR3 length equals 16 residues. The V end lost 8 bases, the J end lost 4 bases, and 23 bases lay between the germline ends. CDR1 and CDR2 (germline): MNHNY, SVGAGI (reference sequence). The CDR3 here is CASHHLGESSGYGYTF. CDR3 sequence (DNA): TGTGCCAGCCACCACCTCGGTGAATCGAGTGGCTATGGCTACACCTTC.

This clone came up once. The rearrangement links TRBV4-2 to TRBJ1-5; D gene uncertain. CDR3 length: 12 residues. V lost 5 bases to trimming and J lost 5 bases, with 7 bases between them. Germline lookup yields CDR1 LGHNA and CDR2 YNFKEQ. CDR3: CASSFRDQPQHF. The CDR3 coding sequence is TGTGCCAGCAGCTTTAGGGATCAGCCCCAGCATTTT.

The count of this clone is one. V is TRBV5-1 and J is TRBJ2-5, with D unclear. V was clipped by 5 bases and J by 3 bases, with 5 bases between them. There are 11 residues in the CDR3. Germline V CDR1 and CDR2: SGHRS, YFSETQ. The DNA for the CDR3 is TGCGCCAGCAGTGGGGAAGAGACCCAGTACTTC. This sequence encodes CASSGEETQYF.

The chain employs TRBV6-1 and TRBJ1-4, with 9 bases identical to TRBD1. Trimming at V came to 4 bases and at J to 5 bases, leaving 2 bases not matched to a gene. The CDR3 loop spans 14 amino acids. Germline V lookup: CDR1 MNHNS, CDR2 SASEGT. The CDR3 reads CASSGGTGNEKLFF. The CDR3 DNA reads as TGTGCCAGCAGTGGTGGGACAGGGAATGAAAAACTGTTTTTT.

The CDR3 DNA follows: TGCGCCAGCAGCCTCTCTACCGGGGACGGACGCTACGAGCAGTACTTC. Its translation is CASSLSTGDGRYEQYF. The V call is TRBV5-1, the J call TRBJ2-7; either TRBD1 or TRBD2 may supply D (5 bases each). Germline V CDR1 and CDR2: SGHRS, YFSETQ. The V end was cut by 4 bases, the J end by 3 bases, with 20 bases between. The CDR3 is 16 residues long.

The chain has TRBV19 and TRBJ2-4, with TRBD1 identical over 9 bases. The CDR3 loop spans 15 amino acids. The V gene end was trimmed by 5 bases and the J gene end by 6 bases; junction bases not matched to a gene: 8. The germline V gene encodes CDR1 LNHDA and CDR2 SQIVND (reference sequence). CDR3 amino acids: CASSPVPGQGNIQYF. Here the CDR3 DNA reads TGTGCCAGTAGTCCCGTTCCGGGACAGGGAAACATTCAGTACTTC.

V gene TRBV9 combines with J gene TRBJ1-2; 12 nucleotides match TRBD1. V lost 4 bases, J lost 8 bases, and 9 bases stayed unmatched. The CDR3 spans 15 residues. Germline CDR1 and CDR2: SGDLS and YYNGEE. CDR3 protein: CASSPHGTGGVGYTF. The CDR3 bases are TGTGCCAGCAGCCCCCATGGGACAGGGGGCGTCGGCTACACCTTC.

The J gene is TRBJ1-4, the V gene TRBV9, with D perhaps matching TRBD1 (5 bases). V was cut by 4 bases and J by 5 bases, with 15 bases left in between. There are 15 residues in the CDR3. The germline gives CDR1 SGDLS, CDR2 YYNGEE. CDR3 nucleotides: TGTGCCAGCAGCCCCTGGGGCAACATCAATGAAAAACTGTTTTTT. Protein product: CASSPWGNINEKLFF.

This chain links TRBV9 with TRBJ1-2; TRBD1 might be the D (5 bases). The CDR3 spans 15 residues. Trimming cost V 4 bases and J 7 bases, with 20 bases left between them. CDR1 and CDR2 from the germline V gene are SGDLS and YYNGEE. DNA of the CDR3: TGTGCCAGCAGCCTAGGGACCGACCTTACGGGTGGCTACACCTTC. This gives the protein CASSLGTDLTGGYTF.

J is TRBJ2-7 and V is TRBV5-6, with D uncertain. The V gene lost 1 base and the J gene lost 5 bases, with 16 bases spanning the gap. The V gene's germline CDR1 is SGHDT and CDR2 YYEEEE. The CDR3 has 15 amino acids. The CDR3 region is CASSLSLEGYHEQYF. The CDR3 DNA reads as TGTGCCAGCAGCTTGTCCTTAGAAGGGTACCACGAGCAGTACTTC.

The gene calls are TRBV30 and TRBJ1-2; D perhaps matches TRBD1 (5 bases). V dropped 2 bases and J dropped 0 bases, with 13 bases sitting between them. The CDR3 runs to 15 residues. The germline V gene has CDR1 GTSNPN and CDR2 SVGIG (reference sequence). The CDR3 here is CAWSQFSGTNYGYTF. CDR3 in DNA: TGTGCCTGGAGTCAATTTTCAGGGACTAACTATGGCTACACCTTC.

This rearrangement joins TRBV4-1 to TRBJ1-2; D call uncertain. Germline V gene lookup returns CDR1 MGHRA and CDR2 YSYEKL. Trimming pared 4 bases from V and 2 bases from J, leaving 14 bases between. This CDR3 contains 15 residues. The CDR3 coding sequence is TGCGCCAGCAGCCGAGATCCGGGTGCAAACTATGGCTACACCTTC. Protein product: CASSRDPGANYGYTF.

This chain uses TRBV6-4 with TRBJ1-1, with D possibly being TRBD1 (5 bases). Deletions cut 6 bases from V and 4 bases from J, with 15 bases between. CDR1 and CDR2 (germline): MRHNA, SNTAGT. The CDR3 is 14 amino acids. The CDR3 nucleotides read TGTGCCAGCAGCCAACAACCCGGGGGCACTGAAGCTTTCTTT. This encodes CASSQQPGGTEAFF.

V gene TRBV4-3 combines with J gene TRBJ2-3; D may match TRBD1 or TRBD2 (5 bases each). Trimming stripped 0 bases from V and 6 bases from J, with 13 bases between. CDR3 length: 15 amino acids. CDR1 is LGHNA and CDR2 is YSLEER in the germline V gene. This CDR3 is CASSQEGDLRDTQYF. The CDR3 DNA reads TGCGCCAGCAGCCAAGAGGGGGACCTCCGTGATACGCAGTATTTT.

The rearrangement links TRBV19 to TRBJ1-2, with unresolved D. The V gene's germline CDR1 is LNHDA and CDR2 SQIVND (reference sequence). The CDR3 spans 13 residues. V was shortened by 7 bases and J by 4 bases, with 13 bases between the two germline ends. CDR3 sequence: CASNPWGVYGYTF. The CDR3 DNA sequence: TGTGCCAGTAACCCCTGGGGTGTCTATGGCTACACCTTC.

The V and J genes are TRBV19 and TRBJ2-2; TRBD2 aligns across 11 bases. Germline V gene data show CDR1 as LNHDA and CDR2 as SQIVND (reference sequence). The V gene end was trimmed by 6 bases and the J gene end by 10 bases; junction bases not matched to a gene: 16. The CDR3 is 17 amino acids. The CDR3 bases are TGTGCCAGTAGACCCACCTGGGCTAGCGGGGGGTTCGTGGAGCTGTTTTTT. It translates to CASRPTWASGGFVELFF. Full variable domain (outside the CDR3, taken from reference TRBV19 and TRBJ2-2): DGGITQSPKYLFRKEGQNVTLSCEQNLNHDAMYWYRQDPGQGLRLIYYSQIVNDFQKGDIAEGYSVSREKKESFPLTVTSAQKNPTAFYLCASRPTWASGGFVELFFGEGSRLTVL.

The chain combines TRBV6-1 with TRBJ2-7; 8 nucleotides agree with TRBD1. The germline V gene has CDR1 MNHNS and CDR2 SASEGT. The V and J ends lost 6 bases and 4 bases, in that order; junction bases with no gene match: 11. This CDR3 contains 15 residues. CDR3 loop: CASSPTRGPGYEQYF. DNA for the CDR3: TGTGCCAGCAGCCCGACCAGGGGGCCCGGGTACGAGCAGTACTTC.

The rearrangement joins TRBV4-1 to TRBJ1-5; D not certain. This CDR3 comprises 13 residues. Germline V gene lookup returns CDR1 MGHRA and CDR2 YSYEKL. Trimming removed 0 bases from V and 3 bases from J, with 3 bases in between. The CDR3 reads CASSQDPNQPQHF. The DNA of the CDR3 is TGCGCCAGCAGCCAAGACCCCAATCAGCCCCAGCATTTT.

The DNA of the CDR3 is TGTGCCAGCAGCGGCGGGTCTAGCTGGGGTTACGAGCAGTACTTC. Protein: CASSGGSSWGYEQYF. The rearrangement joins TRBV7-2 to TRBJ2-7; possible D gene TRBD2, 5 bases. Trimming took 5 bases from V and 4 from J, leaving 18 bases between them. Germline assignment: CDR1 SGHTA and CDR2 FQGNSA. The CDR3 has 15 amino acids.

The rearrangement links TRBV14 to TRBJ2-7, with unresolved D. This CDR3 has 11 amino acids. CDR1 is SGHDN, CDR2 FVKESK, per germline. Trimming removed 3 bases from V and 9 bases from J, with 9 bases in between. In DNA form, the CDR3 reads TGTGCCAGCAGCCAGGCAGATACGCAGTACTTC. Residues: CASSQADTQYF. Drawing the rest from reference TRBV14 and TRBJ2-7, the complete variable domain is EAGVTQFPSHSVIEKGQTVTLRCDPISGHDNLYWYRRVMGKEIKFLLHFVKESKQDESGMPNNRFLAERTGGTYSTLKVQPAELEDSGVYFCASSQADTQYFGPGTRLTVT.

The chain combines TRBV7-2 with TRBJ1-2; maybe TRBD1 (5 bases). Germline-derived CDR1 and CDR2 are SGHTA and FQGNSA. V shed 5 bases and J shed 8 bases, with 15 bases lying between them. There are 13 residues in the CDR3. CDR3 in amino acids: CASSPRDGYGYTF. The CDR3 region has the DNA TGTGCCAGCAGCCCCCGGGACGGCTACGGCTACACCTTC.

The V gene is TRBV9, the J gene TRBJ2-3; D is perhaps TRBD2 (6 bases). There are 15 residues in the CDR3. Trimming removed 0 bases from V and 0 bases from J, with 8 bases in between. CDR1 and CDR2 (germline): SGDLS, YYNGEE. The chain's CDR3 is CASSVAGVSTDTQYF. The CDR3 DNA reads TGTGCCAGCAGCGTAGCGGGGGTGAGCACAGATACGCAGTATTTT.

The chain employs TRBV6-1 and TRBJ2-3, with a possible D match to TRBD2 (5 bases). With 5 bases removed from V and 2 bases from J, the gap between germline ends came to 14 bases. The CDR3 length is 15 residues. CDR1 and CDR2 from the germline V gene are MNHNS and SASEGT. The CDR3 sequence is CASSLTRLITDTQYF. CDR3 nucleotide sequence: TGTGCCAGCAGTCTTACTAGGCTAATCACAGATACGCAGTATTTT.

The chain has TRBV4-3 and TRBJ2-5; the match to TRBD1 covers 7 bases. CDR3 length: 15 amino acids. Germline CDR1 and CDR2: LGHNA and YSLEER. The V and J ends lost 1 base and 2 bases, in that order; junction bases with no gene match: 4. The CDR3 bases are TGCGCCAGCAGCCAAGGCCCAGGGGGACAAGAGACCCAGTACTTC. Encoded protein: CASSQGPGGQETQYF.

This chain links TRBV19 with TRBJ1-4; possibly TRBD1 for D (6 bases). V was pared by 4 bases and J by 0 bases, with 9 bases between. The CDR3 length is 15 residues. Germline V gene data show CDR1 as LNHDA and CDR2 as SQIVND (reference sequence). The CDR3 loop reads CASSSPGATNEKLFF. In nucleotides, the CDR3 is TGTGCCAGTAGTAGCCCAGGGGCAACTAATGAAAAACTGTTTTTT.

This clone occurred once. The CDR3 reads CASSWEGGNSPLHF. The CDR3 nucleotides read TGTGCCAGTAGTTGGGAGGGAGGGAATTCACCCCTCCACTTT. The rearrangement uses TRBV19 and TRBJ1-6; D not resolved. The V end lost 5 bases, the J end lost 7 bases, and 12 bases lay between the germline ends. This CDR3 has 14 amino acids. CDR1 is LNHDA, CDR2 SQIVND, per germline (reference sequence).

This clone was picked up a small number of times. This chain joins TRBV7-9 and TRBJ1-5; no definite D call. The CDR3 spans 13 residues. V lost 3 bases and J 2 bases, leaving 5 bases between the germline ends. Germline loops: CDR1 SEHNR, CDR2 FQNEAQ (reference sequence). Here the CDR3 reads CASSFSGNQPQHF. The CDR3 DNA reads as TGTGCCAGCAGCTTTAGTGGCAATCAGCCCCAGCATTTT.

The gene calls are TRBV7-2 and TRBJ1-2; D remains ambiguous. The CDR3 spans 14 residues. The V and J ends lost 5 bases and 1 base respectively, with 11 bases between them. The germline CDR1 and CDR2 sequences are SGHTA and FQGNSA. The CDR3 nucleotides read TGTGCCAGCAGCCCCCCGGGTTATAACTATGGCTACACCTTC. It specifies CASSPPGYNYGYTF.

The V gene is TRBV27, the J gene TRBJ1-3; 7 nucleotides agree with TRBD1. The V gene end was trimmed by 6 bases and the J gene end by 0 bases; junction bases not matched to a gene: 5. This CDR3 contains 15 residues. Germline V lookup: CDR1 MNHEY, CDR2 SMNVEV (reference sequence). CDR3 in DNA: TGTGCCAGCAGGGTGCAGGGGGGCTCTGGAAACACCATATATTTT. It specifies CASRVQGGSGNTIYF.